The next 8 T cell receptor beta chains were all read from a single sample in a study of a mutant IDH1 vaccine in newly diagnosed glioma (dated by TCRdb to about 2021). Per the publication, the time point label means: week 35, safety follow-up. A 20-mer mutant IDH1 peptide at 300 micrograms in Montanide made up each vaccine dose, which was injected subcutaneously together with topical imiquimod. For these receptors, no antigen is known. The library came from the immunoSEQ multiplex PCR assay. TCRdb's version of the immuneACCESS table is confined to in-frame rearrangements and falls short of the full clone set. An unresolved V gene accounts for under half of the shortfall where checked; the remainder is of unknown origin. In all, the sample holds 30,000 or so clones, and about four fifths of those were seen once. The top ten clones comprise roughly 3.1% of the sample. This specimen was PBMCs, taken from a glioma patient whose treatment included an IDH1 peptide vaccine. Receptor source: a man between 35 and 55 years old with glioma. Some clones in this sample may be carry-over from other donors' samples.

The chain recombines TRBV29-1 with TRBJ2-5; D may be TRBD2 (6 bases). The V end was cut by 6 bases, the J end by 4 bases, with 15 bases between. This CDR3 comprises 13 residues. Germline CDR1 reads SQVTM; CDR2 reads ANQGSEA. The CDR3 loop is CSVAGRGGETQYF. The DNA of the CDR3 is TGCAGCGTCGCGGGACGGGGAGGAGAGACCCAGTACTTC.

The chain is built from TRBV5-5 and TRBJ1-1, with 9 bases lining up with TRBD1. J was trimmed by 1 base and V by 3 bases; bases with no gene match: 4. Germline values: CDR1 SGHKS, CDR2 YYEKEE (reference sequence). The CDR3 is 15 residues long. The CDR3 sequence: CASSSGQGRNTEAFF. CDR3 coding DNA: TGTGCCAGCAGCTCAGGACAGGGGAGGAACACTGAAGCTTTCTTT.

The chain joins TRBV2 to TRBJ1-3; 8 bases fit TRBD1. The CDR3 consists of 14 residues. The ends lost 7 bases at V and 3 bases at J; junction bases unmatched: 5. The V gene's germline CDR1 is SNHLY and CDR2 FYNNEI. CDR3 in amino acids: CASNRQGSGNTIYF. The CDR3 DNA follows: TGTGCCAGCAACCGACAGGGGAGTGGAAACACCATATATTTT.

This clone was seen a few times. The DNA for the CDR3 is TGTGCCTGGAGCACTGACTCGGATCAGCCCCAGCATTTT. It translates to CAWSTDSDQPQHF. The V call is TRBV30, the J call TRBJ1-5; D uncertain. CDR1 and CDR2 (germline): GTSNPN, SVGIG (reference sequence). CDR3 size: 13 residues. V was clipped by 3 bases and J by 5 bases, with 11 bases between them.

In its sample, this clone was seen a few times. The V gene is TRBV2, the J gene TRBJ1-4, with D unresolved. This CDR3 region has 13 residues. Trimming cost V 5 bases and J 5 bases, with 9 bases left between them. The germline gives CDR1 SNHLY, CDR2 FYNNEI. CDR3 nucleotide sequence: TGTGCCAGCAGTTCCCAGGAGAATGAAAAACTGTTTTTT. Translated, it gives CASSSQENEKLFF.

V gene TRBV6-5 combines with J gene TRBJ1-5; 8 nucleotides line up with TRBD1. The junction had 3 bases not matched to a gene; V was cut back by 2 bases and J by 6 bases. Germline loops: CDR1 MNHEY, CDR2 SVGAGI. The CDR3 sequence is 14 residues long. The CDR3: CASSYTGGTQPQHF. The CDR3 nucleotides are TGTGCCAGCAGTTACACAGGGGGAACTCAGCCCCAGCATTTT.

This sequence joins TRBV7-9 and TRBJ2-7; D unresolved. V was pared by 5 bases and J by 9 bases, with 8 bases between. The germline V gene encodes CDR1 SEHNR and CDR2 FQNEAQ (reference sequence). The CDR3 sequence is 10 residues long. The CDR3 DNA reads as TGTGCCAGCAGCGCTAGGGCGCAGTACTTC. Translated: CASSARAQYF.

This chain joins TRBV2 and TRBJ1-2; 12 positions agree with TRBD1. Germline values: CDR1 SNHLY, CDR2 FYNNEI. V dropped 6 bases and J dropped 8; count of bases not matched to a gene: 10. The CDR3 has 15 amino acids. DNA of the CDR3: TGTGCCAGCAGGGCTCCGGGACAGGGGGCGAGAGGCTACACCTTC. Translated: CASRAPGQGARGYTF.